These T cell receptor beta chains were read from a single sample in a study of cytomegalovirus exposure and HLA in healthy donors. Produced via immunoSEQ multiplex PCR; TCRdb's table is partial and in-frame only. The table has about 130,000 clones, around 80% seen once. Sequencing used PBMCs. The source is a woman between 35 and 50 years old in good health and CMV-seronegative. Each CDR3 is given with its conserved first and last residue. The order of the fields is V gene, clone size, J gene, D gene, CDR3 protein, CDR3 DNA. A D gene is named only where the DNA matches it firmly. Clone size is stated in some rows and not others, as once, few, many or a class when expanded.

v_gene: TRBV10-3; abundance: NA; j_gene: TRBJ2-3; d_gene: TRBD2; CDR3aa: CAISGASGWTDTQYF; CDR3nt: TGTGCCATCAGTGGGGCTAGCGGGTGGACAGATACGCAGTATTTT
v_gene: TRBV7-8; abundance: NA; j_gene: TRBJ1-5; d_gene: NA; CDR3aa: CASSPPGGAGQPQHF; CDR3nt: TGTGCCAGCAGCCCCCCGGGGGGGGCGGGTCAGCCCCAGCATTTT
v_gene: TRBV7-3; abundance: NA; j_gene: TRBJ2-6; d_gene: NA; CDR3aa: CASSYGANVLTF; CDR3nt: TGTGCCAGCAGTTATGGGGCCAACGTCCTGACTTTC
v_gene: TRBV7-9; abundance: once; j_gene: TRBJ2-3; d_gene: NA; CDR3aa: CASSAQTGERDTQYF; CDR3nt: TGTGCCAGCAGCGCCCAAACCGGGGAGCGGGATACGCAGTATTTT
v_gene: TRBV28; abundance: NA; j_gene: TRBJ2-7; d_gene: TRBD1; CDR3aa: CASNERQGHEQYF; CDR3nt: TGTGCCAGCAACGAACGACAGGGCCACGAGCAGTACTTC
v_gene: TRBV6-1; abundance: NA; j_gene: TRBJ1-5; d_gene: NA; CDR3aa: CASNTLSNQPQHF; CDR3nt: TGTGCCAGCAATACACTAAGCAATCAGCCCCAGCATTTT
v_gene: TRBV16; abundance: NA; j_gene: TRBJ2-7; d_gene: TRBD1; CDR3aa: CASSQSGTGFVEQYF; CDR3nt: TGTGCCAGCAGCCAATCGGGGACAGGATTTGTCGAGCAGTACTTC
v_gene: TRBV5-6; abundance: NA; j_gene: TRBJ2-7; d_gene: TRBD1; CDR3aa: CASSPGQGAYEQYF; CDR3nt: TGTGCCAGCAGTCCGGGACAGGGGGCTTACGAGCAGTACTTC
v_gene: TRBV29-1; abundance: NA; j_gene: TRBJ1-5; d_gene: NA; CDR3aa: CSAGVAGDSNQPQHF; CDR3nt: TGCAGCGCCGGAGTGGCAGGGGATAGCAATCAGCCCCAGCATTTT
v_gene: TRBV10-2; abundance: NA; j_gene: TRBJ2-1; d_gene: NA; CDR3aa: CASSEVRRDGEQFF; CDR3nt: TGCGCCAGCAGTGAAGTAAGGAGGGATGGTGAGCAGTTCTTC
v_gene: TRBV30; abundance: NA; j_gene: TRBJ2-6; d_gene: NA; CDR3aa: CAWGGLSGANVLTF; CDR3nt: TGTGCCTGGGGGGGGTTGTCCGGGGCCAACGTCCTGACTTTC
v_gene: TRBV19; abundance: NA; j_gene: TRBJ2-7; d_gene: TRBD2; CDR3aa: CASSTTSGSYEQYF; CDR3nt: TGTGCCAGTAGTACCACTAGCGGGAGTTACGAGCAGTACTTC
v_gene: TRBV11-2; abundance: NA; j_gene: TRBJ2-7; d_gene: TRBD2; CDR3aa: CASSLDAPSGTYEQYF; CDR3nt: TGTGCCAGCAGCTTAGACGCGCCTAGCGGAACCTACGAGCAGTACTTC
v_gene: TRBV5-1; abundance: NA; j_gene: TRBJ2-3; d_gene: TRBD1; CDR3aa: CASSPGQGFTDTQYF; CDR3nt: TGCGCCAGCAGCCCCGGACAGGGTTTCACAGATACGCAGTATTTT
v_gene: TRBV5-6; abundance: NA; j_gene: TRBJ2-3; d_gene: TRBD2; CDR3aa: CASSLVGRGADTQYF; CDR3nt: TGTGCCAGCAGCTTGGTCGGGCGGGGGGCGGATACGCAGTATTTT
v_gene: TRBV29-1; abundance: NA; j_gene: TRBJ1-1; d_gene: NA; CDR3aa: CSVAHLNTEAFF; CDR3nt: TGCAGCGTGGCACATCTGAACACTGAAGCTTTCTTT
v_gene: TRBV28; abundance: NA; j_gene: TRBJ1-1; d_gene: NA; CDR3aa: CASRESTEAFF; CDR3nt: TGTGCCAGCAGGGAGTCCACTGAAGCTTTCTTT
v_gene: TRBV28; abundance: NA; j_gene: TRBJ1-1; d_gene: NA; CDR3aa: CASTLQGAEAFF; CDR3nt: TGTGCCAGCACATTACAGGGCGCTGAAGCTTTCTTT
v_gene: TRBV28; abundance: NA; j_gene: TRBJ1-3; d_gene: NA; CDR3aa: CASSPINQGNTIYF; CDR3nt: TGTGCCAGCAGTCCCATCAATCAGGGAAACACCATATATTTT
v_gene: TRBV7-9; abundance: NA; j_gene: TRBJ2-1; d_gene: NA; CDR3aa: CASSPEAINEQFF; CDR3nt: TGTGCCAGCAGCCCAGAGGCTATCAATGAGCAGTTCTTC
v_gene: TRBV21-1; abundance: NA; j_gene: TRBJ1-1; d_gene: NA; CDR3aa: CASPFDRGPSEAFF; CDR3nt: TGTGCCAGCCCTTTCGACAGGGGGCCATCGGAAGCTTTCTTT
v_gene: TRBV2; abundance: NA; j_gene: TRBJ2-7; d_gene: TRBD1; CDR3aa: CASSSDRGQWNEQYF; CDR3nt: TGTGCCAGCAGCTCAGACAGGGGCCAGTGGAACGAGCAGTACTTC
v_gene: TRBV6-5; abundance: NA; j_gene: TRBJ2-1; d_gene: TRBD2; CDR3aa: CASSREAGGMYEQFF; CDR3nt: TGTGCCAGCAGCCGCGAGGCGGGGGGTATGTATGAGCAGTTCTTC
v_gene: TRBV2; abundance: NA; j_gene: TRBJ2-1; d_gene: TRBD2; CDR3aa: CASQTSGGYEQFF; CDR3nt: TGTGCCAGCCAGACTAGCGGGGGGTATGAGCAGTTCTTC
v_gene: TRBV2; abundance: NA; j_gene: TRBJ2-1; d_gene: NA; CDR3aa: CASSETVYNEQFF; CDR3nt: TGTGCCAGCAGTGAGACAGTGTACAATGAGCAGTTCTTC
v_gene: TRBV27; abundance: NA; j_gene: TRBJ2-2; d_gene: TRBD1; CDR3aa: CASRHGTVVGLISSTGELFF; CDR3nt: TGTGCCAGCAGACACGGGACAGTGGTAGGCCTAATCTCGAGCACCGGGGAGCTGTTTTTT
v_gene: TRBV28; abundance: once; j_gene: TRBJ2-7; d_gene: NA; CDR3aa: CASSLLFYEQYF; CDR3nt: TGTGCCAGCAGCCTCTTATTCTACGAGCAGTACTTC
v_gene: TRBV19; abundance: NA; j_gene: TRBJ2-7; d_gene: NA; CDR3aa: CASSIGGTSYEQYF; CDR3nt: TGTGCCAGTAGTATTGGGGGGACCTCCTACGAGCAGTACTTC
v_gene: TRBV19; abundance: NA; j_gene: TRBJ1-1; d_gene: NA; CDR3aa: CASSARAVMNTEAFF; CDR3nt: TGTGCCAGTAGTGCCAGGGCGGTGATGAACACTGAAGCTTTCTTT
v_gene: TRBV10-1; abundance: NA; j_gene: TRBJ2-7; d_gene: NA; CDR3aa: CATGDREYEQYF; CDR3nt: TGCGCCACCGGAGACCGGGAATACGAGCAGTACTTC
v_gene: TRBV10-2; abundance: few; j_gene: TRBJ2-2; d_gene: TRBD2; CDR3aa: CASRPLAGGTGELFF; CDR3nt: TGCGCCAGCAGGCCACTAGCGGGAGGAACCGGGGAGCTGTTTTTT
v_gene: TRBV27; abundance: NA; j_gene: TRBJ2-7; d_gene: TRBD1; CDR3aa: CASSSGQGGDYEQYF; CDR3nt: TGTGCCAGCAGTTCCGGACAGGGTGGGGACTACGAGCAGTACTTC
v_gene: TRBV6-6; abundance: NA; j_gene: TRBJ1-2; d_gene: NA; CDR3aa: CASTGPWTEEHGYTF; CDR3nt: TGTGCCAGCACGGGTCCCTGGACAGAAGAACATGGCTACACCTTC
v_gene: TRBV6-5; abundance: NA; j_gene: TRBJ1-6; d_gene: NA; CDR3aa: CASNRQGGSSPLHF; CDR3nt: TGTGCCAGCAACAGGCAGGGTGGTTCATCACCCCTCCACTTT
v_gene: TRBV5-4; abundance: few; j_gene: TRBJ1-4; d_gene: NA; CDR3aa: CASSYTFSGGRGGNEKLFF; CDR3nt: TGTGCCAGCAGCTATACGTTTTCAGGCGGCCGAGGAGGTAATGAAAAACTGTTTTTT
v_gene: TRBV27; abundance: few; j_gene: TRBJ1-3; d_gene: NA; CDR3aa: CASSPGGNTIYF; CDR3nt: TGTGCCAGCAGTCCAGGGGGAAACACCATATATTTT
v_gene: TRBV2; abundance: NA; j_gene: TRBJ2-7; d_gene: TRBD1; CDR3aa: CASWGTGSYEQYF; CDR3nt: TGTGCCAGCTGGGGGACAGGCTCCTACGAGCAGTACTTC
v_gene: TRBV19; abundance: few; j_gene: TRBJ2-6; d_gene: NA; CDR3aa: CASSPPGSGGPGANVLTF; CDR3nt: TGTGCCAGTAGTCCTCCCGGATCTGGGGGCCCTGGGGCCAACGTCCTGACTTTC
v_gene: TRBV28; abundance: NA; j_gene: TRBJ2-7; d_gene: TRBD2; CDR3aa: CASSLAGESYEQYF; CDR3nt: TGTGCCAGCAGTCTAGCGGGGGAATCTTACGAGCAGTACTTC
v_gene: TRBV5-4; abundance: NA; j_gene: TRBJ2-7; d_gene: TRBD2; CDR3aa: CASSSGTTSYEQYF; CDR3nt: TGTGCCAGCAGCTCGGGGACTACCTCCTACGAGCAGTACTTC
v_gene: TRBV20-1; abundance: NA; j_gene: TRBJ2-5; d_gene: NA; CDR3aa: CSARASETQYF; CDR3nt: TGCAGTGCTAGAGCTTCAGAGACCCAGTACTTC
v_gene: TRBV7-6; abundance: NA; j_gene: TRBJ1-5; d_gene: NA; CDR3aa: CASSLGTDYSNQPQHF; CDR3nt: TGTGCCAGCAGCTTAGGGACAGACTATAGCAATCAGCCCCAGCATTTT
v_gene: TRBV18; abundance: few; j_gene: TRBJ2-1; d_gene: NA; CDR3aa: CASSRATANSYNEQFF; CDR3nt: TGTGCCAGCTCACGTGCGACTGCTAACTCCTACAATGAGCAGTTCTTC
v_gene: TRBV11-2; abundance: NA; j_gene: TRBJ2-4; d_gene: TRBD2; CDR3aa: CASSSPSGRVGAKNIQYF; CDR3nt: TGTGCCAGCAGCTCGCCCAGCGGGAGGGTCGGGGCCAAAAACATTCAGTACTTC
v_gene: TRBV18; abundance: NA; j_gene: TRBJ2-4; d_gene: TRBD1; CDR3aa: CASSPRQGDPFSNIQYF; CDR3nt: TGTGCCAGCTCACCGAGACAGGGGGATCCGTTCTCGAACATTCAGTACTTC